This T cell receptor beta chain is from a study of CD8+CD57+ T cells in acquired aplastic anemia. Study context: DNA from sorted CD4+ and CD8+ cells averaged roughly 3.2 ug.

A word on this clonotype: Its antigen is currently unknown.

Findings and limits, study-wide: The study identified roughly 29 CD8+ CDR3 sequences shared by patients and controls.

Only patients with CD8+CD57+ cell expansion on flow cytometry were chosen for sequencing. This CDR3 has 15 amino acids. Per the germline V gene, CDR1 is SGHVS and CDR2 is FQNEAQ. V was clipped by 8 bases and J by 0 bases, with 16 bases between them. Genomic DNA, the template, was used for profiling of the TCR beta VDJ and CDR3. TCRdb processed the reads anew with MiXCR; each CDR3 protein has one entry. The profile covers 200,000 to 250,000 distinct CDR3 sequences, with approximately 60% appearing a single time and around 58% taken by the ten largest. Source material: sorted CD4+, CD8+, or CD8+CD57+ T cells (not recorded which) from PBMCs. The chain joins TRBV7-8 to TRBJ1-1; D is unclear. The receptor's source is a human donor with aplastic anemia. This CDR3 reads CASREAANLNTEAFF. CDR3 nucleotides: TGTGCCAGCCGCGAGGCCGCGAATCTGAACACTGAAGCTTTCTTT.